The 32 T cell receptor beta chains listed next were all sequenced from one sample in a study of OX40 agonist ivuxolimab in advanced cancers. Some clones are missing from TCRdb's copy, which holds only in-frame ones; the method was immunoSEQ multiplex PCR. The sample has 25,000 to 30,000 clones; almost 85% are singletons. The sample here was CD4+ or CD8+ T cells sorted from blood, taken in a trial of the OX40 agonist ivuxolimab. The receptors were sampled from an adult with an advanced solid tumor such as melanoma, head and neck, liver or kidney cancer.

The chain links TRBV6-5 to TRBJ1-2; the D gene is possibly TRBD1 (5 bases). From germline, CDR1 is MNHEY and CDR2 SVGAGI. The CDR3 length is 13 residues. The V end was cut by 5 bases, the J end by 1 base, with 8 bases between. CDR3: CASSPGGNYGYTF. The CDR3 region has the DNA TGTGCCAGCAGTCCCGGGGGTAACTATGGCTACACCTTC.

CDR3 sequence (DNA): TGTGCCAGCTGCCCCGGGCCTACCTATGGCTACACCTTC. Amino acid sequence: CASCPGPTYGYTF. The chain has TRBV2 and TRBJ1-2; D unresolved. The CDR3 sequence is 13 residues long. Trimming left V 8 bases short and J 4 bases short, with 14 bases between. Germline CDR1 and CDR2: SNHLY and FYNNEI.

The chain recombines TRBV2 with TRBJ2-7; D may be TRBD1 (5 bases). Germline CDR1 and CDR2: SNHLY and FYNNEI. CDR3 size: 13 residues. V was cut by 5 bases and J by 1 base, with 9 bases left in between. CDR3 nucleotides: TGTGCCAGCAGTACGACAGTATCCTACGAGCAGTACTTC. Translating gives CASSTTVSYEQYF. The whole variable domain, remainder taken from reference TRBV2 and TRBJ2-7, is EPEVTQTPSHQVTQMGQEVILRCVPISNHLYFYWYRQILGQKVEFLVSFYNNEISEKSEIFDDQFSVERPDGSNFTLKIRSTKLEDSAMYFCASSTTVSYEQYFGPGTRLTVT.

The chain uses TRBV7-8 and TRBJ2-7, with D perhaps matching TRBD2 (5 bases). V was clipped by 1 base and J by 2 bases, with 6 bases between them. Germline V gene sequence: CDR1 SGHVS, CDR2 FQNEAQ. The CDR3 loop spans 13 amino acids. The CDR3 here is CASSLVGAYEQYF. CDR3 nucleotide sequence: TGTGCCAGCAGCTTAGTCGGGGCCTACGAGCAGTACTTC.

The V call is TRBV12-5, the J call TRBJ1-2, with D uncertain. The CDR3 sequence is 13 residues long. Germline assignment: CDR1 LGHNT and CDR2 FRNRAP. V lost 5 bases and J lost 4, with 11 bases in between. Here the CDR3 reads CASGPGVPYGYTF. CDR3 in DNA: TGTGCTAGTGGTCCAGGCGTCCCCTATGGCTACACCTTC. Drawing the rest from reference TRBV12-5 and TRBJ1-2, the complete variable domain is DARVTQTPRHKVTEMGQEVTMRCQPILGHNTVFWYRQTMMQGLELLAYFRNRAPLDDSGMPKDRFSAEMPDATLATLKIQPSEPRDSAVYFCASGPGVPYGYTFGSGTRLTVV.

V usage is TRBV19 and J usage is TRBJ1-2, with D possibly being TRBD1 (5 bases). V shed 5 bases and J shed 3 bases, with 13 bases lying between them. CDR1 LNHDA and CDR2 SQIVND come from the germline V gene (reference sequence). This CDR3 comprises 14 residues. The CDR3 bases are TGTGCCAGTAGTGTGGCAGGGAAAGACTATGGCTACACCTTC. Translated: CASSVAGKDYGYTF.

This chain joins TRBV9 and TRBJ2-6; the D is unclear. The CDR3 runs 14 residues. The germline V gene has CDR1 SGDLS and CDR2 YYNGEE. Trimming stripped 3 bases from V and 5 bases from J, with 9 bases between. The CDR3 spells CASSATPRANVLTF. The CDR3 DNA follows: TGTGCCAGCAGCGCTACCCCCCGGGCCAACGTCCTGACTTTC.

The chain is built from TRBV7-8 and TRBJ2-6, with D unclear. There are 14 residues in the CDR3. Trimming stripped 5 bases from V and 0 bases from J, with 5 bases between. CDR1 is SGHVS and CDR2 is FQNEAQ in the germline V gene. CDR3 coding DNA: TGTGCCAGCAGCGTTATCTCTGGGGCCAACGTCCTGACTTTC. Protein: CASSVISGANVLTF.

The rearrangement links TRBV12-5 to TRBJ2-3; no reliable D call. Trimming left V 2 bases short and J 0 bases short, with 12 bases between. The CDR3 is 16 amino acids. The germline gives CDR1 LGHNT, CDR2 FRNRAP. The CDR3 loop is CASGLYPRASTDTQYF. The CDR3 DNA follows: TGTGCTAGTGGTTTGTACCCCCGCGCTAGCACAGATACGCAGTATTTT.

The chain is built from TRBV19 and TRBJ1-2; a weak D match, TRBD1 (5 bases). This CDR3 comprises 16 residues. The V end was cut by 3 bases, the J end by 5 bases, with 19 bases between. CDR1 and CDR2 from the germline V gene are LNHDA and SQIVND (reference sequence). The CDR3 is CASSILRAGSGYGYTF. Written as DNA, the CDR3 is TGTGCCAGTAGTATTCTCCGTGCAGGGTCGGGGTATGGCTACACCTTC. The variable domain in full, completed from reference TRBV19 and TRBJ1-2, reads DGGITQSPKYLFRKEGQNVTLSCEQNLNHDAMYWYRQDPGQGLRLIYYSQIVNDFQKGDIAEGYSVSREKKESFPLTVTSAQKNPTAFYLCASSILRAGSGYGYTFGSGTRLTVV.

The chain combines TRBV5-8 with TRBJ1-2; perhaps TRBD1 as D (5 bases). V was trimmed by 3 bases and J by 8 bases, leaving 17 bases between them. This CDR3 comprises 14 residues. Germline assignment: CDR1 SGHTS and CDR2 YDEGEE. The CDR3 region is CASSSDQGPIGYTF. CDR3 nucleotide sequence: TGTGCCAGCAGCTCAGATCAGGGCCCCATAGGCTACACCTTC.

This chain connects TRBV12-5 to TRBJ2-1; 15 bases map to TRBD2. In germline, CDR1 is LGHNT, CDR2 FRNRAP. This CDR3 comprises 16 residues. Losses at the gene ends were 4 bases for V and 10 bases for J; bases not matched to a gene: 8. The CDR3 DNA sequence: TGTGCTAGTGGTTCGGGACTAGCGGGAGGTGTGAGGGAGCAGTTCTTC. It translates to CASGSGLAGGVREQFF.

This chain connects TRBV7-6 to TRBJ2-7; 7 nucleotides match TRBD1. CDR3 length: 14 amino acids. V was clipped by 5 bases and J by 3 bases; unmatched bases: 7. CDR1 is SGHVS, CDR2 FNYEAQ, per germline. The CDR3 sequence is CASSLGQIRYEQYF. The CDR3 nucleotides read TGTGCCAGCAGCCTGGGACAGATTCGCTACGAGCAGTACTTC.

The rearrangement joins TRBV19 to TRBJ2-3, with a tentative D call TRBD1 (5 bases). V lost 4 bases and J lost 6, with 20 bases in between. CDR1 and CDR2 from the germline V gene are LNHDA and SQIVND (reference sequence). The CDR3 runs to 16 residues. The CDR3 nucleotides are TGTGCCAGTAGTACCCCCCAGACAGATGGGAAGGATACGCAGTATTTT. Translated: CASSTPQTDGKDTQYF. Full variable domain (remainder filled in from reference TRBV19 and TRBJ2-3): DGGITQSPKYLFRKEGQNVTLSCEQNLNHDAMYWYRQDPGQGLRLIYYSQIVNDFQKGDIAEGYSVSREKKESFPLTVTSAQKNPTAFYLCASSTPQTDGKDTQYFGPGTRLTVL.

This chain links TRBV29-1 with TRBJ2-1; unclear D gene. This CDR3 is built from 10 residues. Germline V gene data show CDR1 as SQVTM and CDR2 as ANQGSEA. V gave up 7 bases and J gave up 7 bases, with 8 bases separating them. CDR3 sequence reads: CSAVGNEQFF. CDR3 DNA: TGCAGCGCAGTCGGGAATGAGCAGTTCTTC.

CDR3 nucleotides: TGTGCTAGTGGTTTACCCCAATTGGAGCAGTTCTTC. As protein: CASGLPQLEQFF. The chain has TRBV12-5 and TRBJ2-1; D remains ambiguous. Germline V gene sequence: CDR1 LGHNT, CDR2 FRNRAP. Trimming took off 3 bases at V and 10 bases at J, with 10 bases between the two ends. The CDR3 spans 12 residues.

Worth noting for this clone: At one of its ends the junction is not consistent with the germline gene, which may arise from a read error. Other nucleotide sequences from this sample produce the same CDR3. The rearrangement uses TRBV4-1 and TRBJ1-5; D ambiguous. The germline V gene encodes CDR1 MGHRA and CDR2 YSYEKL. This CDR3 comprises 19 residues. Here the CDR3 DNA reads TGCGCTAGCAGCCAGGAAGAGGCAGGACCCTTCGATAGCAATCAGCCCCAGCATTTT. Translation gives CASSQEEAGPFDSNQPQHF.

CDR3: CASSLRTGASNEKLFF. The CDR3 DNA sequence: TGTGCCAGCAGCTTAAGGACAGGGGCGTCTAATGAAAAACTGTTTTTT. The chain joins TRBV7-8 to TRBJ1-4; 9 bases fit TRBD1. The germline V gene encodes CDR1 SGHVS and CDR2 FQNEAQ. The CDR3 sequence is 16 residues long. Trimming at V came to 2 bases and at J to 3 bases, leaving 4 bases not matched to a gene. Variable domain in full (rest from reference TRBV7-8 and TRBJ1-4): GAGVSQSPRYKVAKRGQDVALRCDPISGHVSLFWYQQALGQGPEFLTYFQNEAQLDKSGLPSDRFFAERPEGSVSTLKIQRTQQEDSAVYLCASSLRTGASNEKLFFGSGTQLSVL.

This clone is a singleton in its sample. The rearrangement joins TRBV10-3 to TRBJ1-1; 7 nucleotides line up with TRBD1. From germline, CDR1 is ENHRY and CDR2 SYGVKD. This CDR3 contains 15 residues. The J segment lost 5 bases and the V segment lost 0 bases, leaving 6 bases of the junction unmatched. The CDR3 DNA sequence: TGTGCCATCAGTGAGTCGGCGACAGGGAGTACTGAAGCTTTCTTT. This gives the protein CAISESATGSTEAFF.

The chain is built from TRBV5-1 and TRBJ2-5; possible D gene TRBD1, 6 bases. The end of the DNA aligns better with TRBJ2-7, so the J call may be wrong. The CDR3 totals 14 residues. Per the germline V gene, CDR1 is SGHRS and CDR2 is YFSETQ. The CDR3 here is CASSLWGPLDEQYF. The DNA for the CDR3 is TGCGCCAGCAGCTTGTGGGGGCCCCTTGACGAGCAGTACTTC.

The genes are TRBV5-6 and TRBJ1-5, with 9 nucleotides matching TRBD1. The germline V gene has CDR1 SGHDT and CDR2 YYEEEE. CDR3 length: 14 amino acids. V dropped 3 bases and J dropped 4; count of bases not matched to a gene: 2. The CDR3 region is CASSSGTGNQPQHF. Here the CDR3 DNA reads TGTGCCAGCAGCTCCGGGACAGGGAATCAGCCCCAGCATTTT.

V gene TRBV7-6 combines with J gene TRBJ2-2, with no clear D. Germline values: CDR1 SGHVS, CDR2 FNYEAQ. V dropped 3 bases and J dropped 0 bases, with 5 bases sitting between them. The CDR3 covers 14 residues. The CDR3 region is CASSFRSNTGELFF. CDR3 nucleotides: TGTGCCAGCAGCTTTCGGTCGAACACCGGGGAGCTGTTTTTT.

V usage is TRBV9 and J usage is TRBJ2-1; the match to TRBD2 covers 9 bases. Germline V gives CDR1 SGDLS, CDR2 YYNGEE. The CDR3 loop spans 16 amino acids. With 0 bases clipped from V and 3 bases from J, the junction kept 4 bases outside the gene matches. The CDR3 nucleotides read TGTGCCAGCAGCGTAGTGGCTAGCGGGGTCTACAATGAGCAGTTCTTC. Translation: CASSVVASGVYNEQFF.

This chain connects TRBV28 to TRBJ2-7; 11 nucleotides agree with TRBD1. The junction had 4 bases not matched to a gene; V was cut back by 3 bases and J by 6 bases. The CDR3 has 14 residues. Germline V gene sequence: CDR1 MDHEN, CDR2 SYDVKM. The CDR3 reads CASSLGQGVVEQYF. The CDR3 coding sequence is TGTGCCAGCAGTTTGGGACAGGGGGTTGTCGAGCAGTACTTC.

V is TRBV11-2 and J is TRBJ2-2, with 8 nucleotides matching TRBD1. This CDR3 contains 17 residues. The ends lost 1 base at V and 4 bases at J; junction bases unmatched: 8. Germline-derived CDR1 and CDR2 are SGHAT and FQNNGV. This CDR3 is CASSLVSGTGPTGELFF. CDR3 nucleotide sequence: TGTGCCAGCAGCTTAGTCTCCGGGACAGGCCCCACCGGGGAGCTGTTTTTT.

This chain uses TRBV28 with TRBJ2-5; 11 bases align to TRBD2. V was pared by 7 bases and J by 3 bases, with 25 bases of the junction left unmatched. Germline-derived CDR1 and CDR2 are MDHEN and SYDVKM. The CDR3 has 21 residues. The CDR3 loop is CASTQADLAGGEVFAEETQYF. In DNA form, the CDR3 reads TGTGCCAGCACCCAGGCCGACCTAGCGGGGGGTGAGGTTTTCGCCGAAGAGACCCAGTACTTC.

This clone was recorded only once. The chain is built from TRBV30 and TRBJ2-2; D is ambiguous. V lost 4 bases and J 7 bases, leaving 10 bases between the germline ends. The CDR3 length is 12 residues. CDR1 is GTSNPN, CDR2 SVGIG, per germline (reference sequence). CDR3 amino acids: CAWTKVHGELFF. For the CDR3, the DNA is TGTGCCTGGACCAAGGTTCACGGGGAGCTGTTTTTT.

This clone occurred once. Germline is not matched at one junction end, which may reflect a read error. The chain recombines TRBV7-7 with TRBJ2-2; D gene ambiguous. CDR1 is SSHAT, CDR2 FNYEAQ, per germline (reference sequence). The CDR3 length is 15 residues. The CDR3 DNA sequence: TGTGCTAGCAGCTCAGGACGGGTCGAAATAGGGGAGCTGTTTTTT. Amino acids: CASSSGRVEIGELFF.

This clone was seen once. CDR3 sequence (DNA): TGTGCCAGCAGCCGGGGGTCCTACGAGCAGTACTTC. Translation: CASSRGSYEQYF. The chain joins TRBV5-6 to TRBJ2-7; weak D call: TRBD2 (6 bases). The CDR3 contains 12 residues. Germline lookup yields CDR1 SGHDT and CDR2 YYEEEE. Trimming removed 4 bases at V and 1 base at J, with 6 bases between.

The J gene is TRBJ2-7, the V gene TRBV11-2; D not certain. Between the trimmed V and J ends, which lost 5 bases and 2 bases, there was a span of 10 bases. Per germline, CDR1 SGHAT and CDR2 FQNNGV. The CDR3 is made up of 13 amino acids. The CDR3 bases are TGTGCCAGCAGCCCAACAAGGGCCTACGAGCAGTACTTC. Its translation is CASSPTRAYEQYF.

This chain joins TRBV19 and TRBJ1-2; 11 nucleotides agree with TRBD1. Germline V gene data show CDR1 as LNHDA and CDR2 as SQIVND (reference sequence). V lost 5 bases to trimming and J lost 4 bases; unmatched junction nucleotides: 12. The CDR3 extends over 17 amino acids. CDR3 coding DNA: TGTGCCAGTAGTGAACGGGACAGGGGGTCTTTGGGCTATGGCTACACCTTC. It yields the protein CASSERDRGSLGYGYTF.

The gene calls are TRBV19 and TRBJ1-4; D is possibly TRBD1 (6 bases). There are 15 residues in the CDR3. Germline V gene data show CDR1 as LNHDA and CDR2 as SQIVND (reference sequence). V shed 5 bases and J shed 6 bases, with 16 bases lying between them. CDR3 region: CASSFLGGADEKLFF. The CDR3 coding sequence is TGTGCCAGTAGTTTCCTTGGGGGGGCGGATGAAAAACTGTTTTTT.